These 12 T cell receptor beta chains were all obtained from the same sample, sequenced in a study of beta chain features in type 1 diabetes. Whole-study results and caveats: The study found moderately but significantly shorter TCRB CDR3s in all four CD4+ subsets of Type 1 diabetes patients.

Expressed TCRB transcripts were sequenced, since all the RNA that had been isolated was reverse transcribed. Assay: immunoSEQ multiplex PCR; the TCRdb copy retains only in-frame clones and omits some. The sample carries approximately 160,000 clones, 10% recorded once. The antigens these receptors bind are not known. The specimen sequenced was central memory CD4+ T cells from blood. These receptors were obtained from a man younger than 40 with type 1 diabetes.

This clone was counted only a few times. The V and J genes are TRBV28 and TRBJ2-7; 7 bases map to TRBD1. Per germline, CDR1 MDHEN and CDR2 SYDVKM. J lost 0 bases, V lost 6 bases, and 11 bases had no gene match. There are 16 residues in the CDR3. The DNA for the CDR3 is TGTGCCAGCAGGGGATCGGACAGGAGGAGCTCCTACGAGCAGTACTTC. Its protein product is CASRGSDRRSSYEQYF.

The chain combines TRBV28 with TRBJ2-1; perhaps TRBD1 as D (6 bases). The V end was cut by 6 bases, the J end by 3 bases, with 15 bases between. The CDR3 is 15 residues long. Germline V gene data show CDR1 as MDHEN and CDR2 as SYDVKM. The CDR3 here is CASSQGPGNYNEQFF. The DNA for the CDR3 is TGTGCCAGCAGCCAGGGGCCGGGGAACTACAATGAGCAGTTCTTC.

The chain recombines TRBV7-2 with TRBJ2-7, with 7 nucleotides matching TRBD2. The germline V gene encodes CDR1 SGHTA and CDR2 FQGNSA. The CDR3 contains 15 residues. V trimming: 5 bases; J trimming: 3 bases; junction bases outside the gene matches: 10. The CDR3 reads CASSAQPSGIYEQYF. The CDR3 coding sequence is TGTGCCAGCAGCGCACAACCTAGCGGCATCTACGAGCAGTACTTC.

This chain links TRBV5-1 with TRBJ1-2; 9 bases map to TRBD1. CDR1 is SGHRS, CDR2 YFSETQ, per germline. V was pared by 2 bases and J by 6 bases, with 2 bases of the junction left unmatched. The CDR3 covers 13 residues. This chain's CDR3 is CASSFRDRDGYTF. DNA of the CDR3: TGCGCCAGCAGCTTCCGGGACAGGGATGGCTACACCTTC. Looking up the rest from reference TRBV5-1 and TRBJ1-2 gives the full variable domain: KAGVTQTPRYLIKTRGQQVTLSCSPISGHRSVSWYQQTPGQGLQFLFEYFSETQRNKGNFPGRFSGRQFSNSRSEMNVSTLELGDSALYLCASSFRDRDGYTFGSGTRLTVV.

The genes are TRBV28 and TRBJ2-4, with D perhaps TRBD2 (5 bases). CDR3 length: 16 residues. V lost 2 bases, J lost 0 bases, and 11 bases lay in between. Germline loops: CDR1 MDHEN, CDR2 SYDVKM. For the CDR3, the DNA is TGTGCCAGCAGTTTAGCGAAGCGGCTAGCCAAAAACATTCAGTACTTC. This sequence encodes CASSLAKRLAKNIQYF.

The V call is TRBV7-3, the J call TRBJ1-2, with a possible D match to TRBD1 (6 bases). Trimming took off 1 base at V and 7 bases at J, with 19 bases between the two ends. Germline lookup yields CDR1 SGHTA and CDR2 FQGTGA. CDR3 length: 16 amino acids. For the CDR3, the DNA is TGTGCCAGCAGCTTAATGACAAGGGGGACGGTGGGTGGCTACACCTTC. Its protein product is CASSLMTRGTVGGYTF.

This clone was seen a handful of times. The rearrangement links TRBV11-3 to TRBJ2-1, with TRBD2 identical over 9 bases. CDR3 length equals 14 residues. The V segment lost 4 bases and the J segment 9 bases; nucleotides outside the gene matches: 7. Germline CDR1 SGHNT, CDR2 YENEEA. In nucleotides, the CDR3 is TGTGCCAGCAGCTCCAGCGGGAGGACGAGTGAGCAGTTCTTC. Residues: CASSSSGRTSEQFF.

This clone has just a few counts. The rearrangement joins TRBV27 to TRBJ1-1; possibly TRBD1 for D (5 bases). V was cut by 4 bases and J by 8 bases, with 14 bases left in between. CDR1 and CDR2 from the germline V gene are MNHEY and SMNVEV (reference sequence). The length of the CDR3 is 13 residues. The chain's CDR3 is CASSYHGTGEAFF. The CDR3 DNA reads TGTGCCAGCAGTTACCACGGTACAGGAGAAGCTTTCTTT.

This clone has just a few counts. The chain recombines TRBV28 with TRBJ1-2; possibly TRBD1 for D (5 bases). There are 12 residues in the CDR3. Per the germline V gene, CDR1 is MDHEN and CDR2 is SYDVKM. The V gene lost 8 bases and the J gene lost 7 bases, with 14 bases spanning the gap. CDR3 in amino acids: CASLDDSSGYTF. The CDR3, as DNA: TGTGCCAGCCTGGACGACAGCTCTGGCTACACCTTC.

The V call is TRBV9, the J call TRBJ2-5; 8 positions agree with TRBD2. CDR1 is SGDLS, CDR2 YYNGEE, per germline. The CDR3 covers 15 residues. V dropped 3 bases and J dropped 5; count of bases not matched to a gene: 9. The CDR3 loop reads CASSALGLARETQYF. The CDR3 nucleotides are TGTGCCAGCAGCGCCCTCGGACTAGCCCGCGAGACCCAGTACTTC.

This chain's CDR3 is CATSKDLKTNEQFF. As DNA, the CDR3 is TGTGCCACCAGCAAAGACTTAAAGACTAATGAGCAGTTCTTC. The chain joins TRBV15 to TRBJ2-1, with D uncertain. Germline V gene lookup returns CDR1 LNHNV and CDR2 YYDKDF (reference sequence). Trimming took 4 bases from V and 7 from J, leaving 14 bases between them. The CDR3 length is 14 residues.

This clone was detected only a few times. This chain joins TRBV7-2 and TRBJ2-3, with no clear D. Trimming took off 1 base at V and 2 bases at J, with 7 bases between the two ends. Germline loops: CDR1 SGHTA, CDR2 FQGNSA. The CDR3 has 14 residues. The chain's CDR3 is CASSLELDTDTQYF. The CDR3 coding sequence is TGTGCCAGCAGCTTAGAACTCGACACAGATACGCAGTATTTT.